This T cell receptor beta chain was captured by sequencing in a study of response to subunit inactivated influenza vaccine. MiXCR was run by TCRdb on the RT-PCR reads, yielding one entry per CDR3 protein. The sample lists under 200,000 distinct CDR3 sequences, about 12% occurring once. CDR3 length: 15 amino acids. In germline, CDR1 is SGHRS, CDR2 YFSETQ. The germline V and J ends were trimmed by 0 bases and 3 bases, with 13 bases remaining between them. These data also formed part of another study, on T cells expressing NK-cell markers. From that paper: cDNA encoding TCR beta was synthesized via 5'RACE template switching incorporating UMIs. Sequenced donors, eight in total, included seven who were HCMV-seropositive and one who was seronegative. In several experiments, sorting was confined to alpha-beta TCR T cells through use of an anti-gamma-delta TCR antibody. CD8+ T cells in over 5 donors included dominant NKG2C+ clonotypes at roughly 1.0-7.0%. It remained uncertain whether the expanded NKG2C+ T cell clones were specific for HCMV antigens.

The chain is built from TRBV5-1 and TRBJ2-7; weak D call: TRBD1 (5 bases). The source material was CD8+ T cells sorted from PBMCs, sampled about 12 days after vaccination. This receptor was identified in a man aged 50-59 years who received an inactivated influenza vaccine. The CDR3 region has the DNA TGCGCCAGCAGCTTGGCCCCAGGGCCTGGCTACGAGCAGTACTTC. Protein sequence: CASSLAPGPGYEQYF.